The 28 T cell receptor beta chains below all came from one sample that was sequenced in a study of blood T cell repertoires in COVID-19. Sequencing was performed with immunoSEQ multiplex PCR; in TCRdb, only in-frame clones are kept and a portion is missing. The table lists 68,000 or so clones, roughly 84% of them singletons, with roughly 3.7% in the top ten. The sequenced material came from peripheral blood. The receptors stem from a man aged 45-65 years with acute or convalescent COVID-19.

On this clone: An end of the junction does not agree with germline; a read error may underlie this. The chain's CDR3 is CASSLGAGGLTDTQYF. As DNA, the CDR3 is TGTGCTAGCAGCTTAGGAGCGGGGGGGCTGACAGATACGCAGTATTTT. The rearrangement uses TRBV7-7 and TRBJ2-3, with TRBD2 matching 10 bases. Germline CDR1 and CDR2: SSHAT and FNYEAQ (reference sequence). The CDR3 extends over 16 amino acids.

The genes are TRBV4-1 and TRBJ1-1; the D is unclear. Trimming pared 4 bases from V and 1 base from J, leaving 7 bases between. CDR1 is MGHRA and CDR2 is YSYEKL in the germline V gene. The CDR3 contains 13 residues. CDR3 sequence: CASSRHTNTEAFF. DNA for the CDR3: TGCGCCAGCAGCCGGCACACGAACACTGAAGCTTTCTTT.

The chain joins TRBV19 to TRBJ1-5; D gene ambiguous. V was clipped by 3 bases and J by 2 bases, with 8 bases between them. Germline CDR1 and CDR2: LNHDA and SQIVND (reference sequence). This CDR3 is built from 14 residues. CDR3 amino acids: CASSIRLGNQPQHF. CDR3 nucleotide sequence: TGTGCCAGTAGTATCAGGTTGGGCAATCAGCCCCAGCATTTT.

The sample holds one count of this clone. The chain links TRBV7-2 to TRBJ2-1, with 8 bases lining up with TRBD2. The CDR3 extends over 15 amino acids. The germline CDR1 and CDR2 sequences are SGHTA and FQGNSA. With 5 bases clipped from V and 0 bases from J, the junction kept 3 bases outside the gene matches. The CDR3 here is CASSPGGGSYNEQFF. The CDR3 DNA sequence: TGTGCCAGCAGCCCCGGGGGGGGCTCCTACAATGAGCAGTTCTTC. The whole variable domain, remainder taken from reference TRBV7-2 and TRBJ2-1, is GAGVSQSPSNKVTEKGKDVELRCDPISGHTALYWYRQSLGQGLEFLIYFQGNSAPDKSGLPSDRFSAERTGGSVSTLTIQRTQQEDSAVYLCASSPGGGSYNEQFFGPGTRLTVL.

The chain carries TRBV5-5 and TRBJ2-4; D may be TRBD1 (7 bases). The CDR3 totals 14 residues. With 4 bases removed from V and 9 bases from J, the gap between germline ends came to 17 bases. Germline V gene sequence: CDR1 SGHKS, CDR2 YYEKEE (reference sequence). In DNA, the CDR3 is TGTGCCAGCAGCCCGGAGACAGGGAGGAGCATTCAGTACTTC. Its protein is CASSPETGRSIQYF. Complete variable domain (other parts from reference TRBV5-5 and TRBJ2-4): DAGVTQSPTHLIKTRGQQVTLRCSPISGHKSVSWYQQVLGQGPQFIFQYYEKEERGRGNFPDRFSARQFPNYSSELNVNALLLGDSALYLCASSPETGRSIQYFGAGTRLSVL.

This chain uses TRBV13 with TRBJ2-2; TRBD2 agrees at 10 bases. The germline gives CDR1 PRHDT, CDR2 FYEKMQ (reference sequence). This CDR3 spans 15 amino acids. V gave up 6 bases and J gave up 7 bases; unmatched junction bases: 8. Written as DNA, the CDR3 is TGTGCCAGCAGAACACTAAGCGGGAGGGGCGGGGAGCTGTTTTTT. Amino acid sequence: CASRTLSGRGGELFF.

The chain recombines TRBV5-5 with TRBJ1-5; D ambiguous. V lost 1 base to trimming and J lost 4 bases, with 15 bases between them. Germline V CDR1 and CDR2: SGHKS, YYEKEE (reference sequence). The CDR3 loop spans 16 amino acids. CDR3 nucleotide sequence: TGTGCCAGCAGCTTGCTTCACTTCGGCGGGAATCAGCCCCAGCATTTT. Its translation is CASSLLHFGGNQPQHF.

The chain combines TRBV6-5 with TRBJ1-1, with 9 bases that match TRBD1. This CDR3 has 14 residues. Germline V gives CDR1 MNHEY, CDR2 SVGAGI. The V and J ends lost 6 bases and 7 bases, in that order; junction bases with no gene match: 9. The DNA of the CDR3 is TGTGCCAGCAGGCTTACAGGGGGCGCGGGTGAAGCTTTCTTT. As protein: CASRLTGGAGEAFF.

The chain is built from TRBV18 and TRBJ2-1; 11 bases map to TRBD2. The CDR3 runs to 15 residues. With 4 bases clipped from V and 7 bases from J, the junction kept 6 bases outside the gene matches. Germline CDR1 is KGHSH and CDR2 is LQKENI. The CDR3 spells CASSRSGGASNEQFF. Here the CDR3 DNA reads TGTGCCAGCTCACGTAGCGGGGGGGCTTCAAATGAGCAGTTCTTC.

The J gene is TRBJ1-2, the V gene TRBV5-8; 8 nucleotides match TRBD1. Trimming removed 3 bases from V and 1 base from J; junction bases left unmatched: 8. The CDR3 extends over 16 amino acids. CDR1 SGHTS and CDR2 YDEGEE come from the germline V gene. In DNA, the CDR3 is TGTGCCAGCAGCTACGCACCAGGGGGCCTTAACTATGGCTACACCTTC. Its translation is CASSYAPGGLNYGYTF.

In this sample, this clone turned up a few times. The chain links TRBV5-1 to TRBJ2-3; 8 bases match TRBD2. The trim removed 4 bases at V and 2 bases at J, leaving 9 bases unmatched. CDR1 is SGHRS and CDR2 is YFSETQ in the germline V gene. This CDR3 has 16 amino acids. Here the CDR3 DNA reads TGCGCCAGCAGCGGCGGGGGGCTTACCAACACAGATACGCAGTATTTT. This translates into CASSGGGLTNTDTQYF.

V and J are TRBV19 and TRBJ2-5; tentative D call: TRBD1 (5 bases). This CDR3 region has 13 residues. CDR1 and CDR2 from the germline V gene are LNHDA and SQIVND (reference sequence). V lost 2 bases to trimming and J lost 9 bases, with 13 bases between them. CDR3 protein: CASSIFGPRAQYF. CDR3 nucleotide sequence: TGTGCCAGTAGTATATTCGGCCCCAGGGCCCAGTACTTC.

V is TRBV6-4 and J is TRBJ2-3; perhaps TRBD1 as D (6 bases). The CDR3 length is 15 residues. Germline V lookup: CDR1 MRHNA, CDR2 SNTAGT. Trimming stripped 3 bases from V and 4 bases from J, with 14 bases between. CDR3 sequence reads: CASSETDSRADTQYF. The CDR3 DNA reads as TGTGCCAGCAGTGAAACGGACAGTCGGGCAGATACGCAGTATTTT.

The sample holds a few counts of this clone. The chain employs TRBV30 and TRBJ2-7, with 14 bases identical to TRBD2. This CDR3 spans 17 amino acids. V was pared by 0 bases and J by 6 bases, with 10 bases of the junction left unmatched. The germline V gene encodes CDR1 GTSNPN and CDR2 SVGIG (reference sequence). Here the CDR3 DNA reads TGTGCCTGGAGTGTATTGAGTCCGGGACTAGCGGGAGCCGAGCAGTACTTC. Its protein product is CAWSVLSPGLAGAEQYF.

The chain combines TRBV29-1 with TRBJ2-3; 10 positions match TRBD2. J gave up 3 bases and V 4 bases, and 10 bases lay outside the gene matches. The CDR3 extends over 16 amino acids. CDR1 is SQVTM, CDR2 ANQGSEA, per germline. The CDR3 region has the DNA TGCAGCGTTGGGCCACCTAGCGGGAGAAGGACAGATACGCAGTATTTT. Amino acids: CSVGPPSGRRTDTQYF.

The chain employs TRBV6-5 and TRBJ1-4; the match to TRBD1 covers 7 bases. The germline gives CDR1 MNHEY, CDR2 SVGAGI. J gave up 7 bases and V 7 bases, and 6 bases lay outside the gene matches. CDR3 length equals 13 residues. This CDR3 is CASIPGTAEKLFF. In DNA, the CDR3 is TGTGCCAGCATCCCCGGGACAGCTGAAAAACTGTTTTTT.

This chain connects TRBV6-6 to TRBJ1-4, with unresolved D. This CDR3 spans 13 amino acids. V was shortened by 2 bases and J by 4 bases, with 5 bases between the two germline ends. Germline loops: CDR1 MNHNY, CDR2 SVGAGI (reference sequence). The CDR3 DNA reads as TGTGCCAGCAGTTACAGCGGTAATGAAAAACTGTTTTTT. Translating gives CASSYSGNEKLFF.

The chain uses TRBV6-5 and TRBJ2-3; TRBD2 matches at 10 bases. This CDR3 region has 15 residues. Germline V gene lookup returns CDR1 MNHEY and CDR2 SVGAGI. V lost 11 bases to trimming and J lost 2 bases; unmatched junction nucleotides: 10. The CDR3 loop reads CAGTLAGDNTDTQYF. In DNA form, the CDR3 reads TGTGCCGGAACTCTAGCGGGGGATAACACAGATACGCAGTATTTT.

CDR3 in amino acids: CAWSGSRETQYF. In nucleotides, the CDR3 is TGTGCCTGGAGTGGGAGCAGAGAGACCCAGTACTTC. J is TRBJ2-5 and V is TRBV30; no definite D call. Germline CDR1 and CDR2: GTSNPN and SVGIG (reference sequence). The CDR3 runs 12 residues. Trimming took 1 base from V and 4 from J, leaving 7 bases between them.

The V and J genes are TRBV30 and TRBJ1-6; 7 bases are shared with TRBD1. The CDR3 runs 13 residues. Germline V CDR1 and CDR2: GTSNPN, SVGIG (reference sequence). The V and J ends lost 4 bases and 7 bases, in that order; junction bases with no gene match: 4. The DNA for the CDR3 is TGTGCCTGGACGGCACAGGGGAATTCACCCCTCCACTTT. Its translation is CAWTAQGNSPLHF.

The chain links TRBV2 to TRBJ2-4; 8 nucleotides align to TRBD2. Germline V gene sequence: CDR1 SNHLY, CDR2 FYNNEI. This CDR3 is built from 16 residues. J gave up 1 base and V 6 bases, and 8 bases lay outside the gene matches. In nucleotides, the CDR3 is TGTGCCAGCAGCAGGATCCTAGCGGGCGCCAAAAACATTCAGTACTTC. This translates into CASSRILAGAKNIQYF.

This chain connects TRBV28 to TRBJ2-7; 12 nucleotides agree with TRBD2. From germline, CDR1 is MDHEN and CDR2 SYDVKM. J was trimmed by 0 bases and V by 4 bases; bases with no gene match: 4. The CDR3 is 16 amino acids. The chain's CDR3 is CASSSLAGGTSYEQYF. The CDR3 nucleotides read TGTGCCAGCAGTTCTCTAGCGGGAGGGACCTCCTACGAGCAGTACTTC. The full variable domain, in which reference TRBV28 and TRBJ2-7 provide the parts outside the CDR3, is DVKVTQSSRYLVKRTGEKVFLECVQDMDHENMFWYRQDPGLGLRLIYFSYDVKMKEKGDIPEGYSVSREKKERFSLILESASTNQTSMYLCASSSLAGGTSYEQYFGPGTRLTVT.

CDR3 nucleotides: TGTGCCAGCAGCCCCCGGGACAGGGCTGGAAACACCATATATTTT. Its protein is CASSPRDRAGNTIYF. The V call is TRBV3-1 (or the pseudogene TRBV3-2), the J call TRBJ1-3; 9 positions match TRBD1. Per germline, CDR1 LGHDT and CDR2 YNNKEL (reference sequence). The CDR3 extends over 15 amino acids. The V gene end was trimmed by 4 bases and the J gene end by 2 bases; junction bases not matched to a gene: 3.

The chain recombines TRBV7-2 with TRBJ1-5; perhaps TRBD1 as D (5 bases). V was cut by 1 base and J by 1 base, with 11 bases left in between. The germline V gene has CDR1 SGHTA and CDR2 FQGNSA. The CDR3 length is 16 residues. Here the CDR3 DNA reads TGTGCCAGCAGCTTAGTGGGGGACTCGAGCAATCAGCCCCAGCATTTT. Translating gives CASSLVGDSSNQPQHF.

This sequence joins TRBV3-1 (or the pseudogene TRBV3-2) and TRBJ1-3, with no clear D. Germline V CDR1 and CDR2: LGHDT, YNNKEL (reference sequence). The V gene lost 2 bases and the J gene lost 8 bases, with 10 bases spanning the gap. The CDR3 is 13 amino acids. The CDR3: CASSQSPRDTIYF. The CDR3, as DNA: TGTGCCAGCAGCCAATCCCCTCGGGACACCATATATTTT.

The chain couples TRBV2 to TRBJ2-1, with 12 nucleotides matching TRBD2. With V trimmed by 8 bases and J by 10 bases, 9 bases remained unmatched. CDR3 length: 14 residues. CDR1 SNHLY and CDR2 FYNNEI come from the germline V gene. CDR3 loop: CASGSSGRAGEQFF. In DNA, the CDR3 is TGTGCCAGCGGATCTAGCGGGAGGGCAGGGGAGCAGTTCTTC.

This clone appeared a single time. The genes are TRBV2 and TRBJ2-1, with TRBD1 identical over 10 bases. There are 14 residues in the CDR3. Germline V lookup: CDR1 SNHLY, CDR2 FYNNEI. Trimming cost V 7 bases and J 8 bases; bases outside gene matches: 8. The CDR3 loop is CASMRQGATDEQFF. The CDR3 nucleotides read TGTGCCAGCATGAGACAGGGGGCTACGGATGAGCAGTTCTTC.

The V gene is TRBV16, the J gene TRBJ1-2, with 11 bases lining up with TRBD1. Germline lookup yields CDR1 KGHSY and CDR2 FQNENV. V dropped 0 bases and J dropped 5; count of bases not matched to a gene: 5. CDR3 length: 16 residues. The CDR3: CASSQSGTGGKYGYTF. The CDR3 nucleotides read TGTGCCAGCAGCCAATCAGGGACAGGGGGAAAGTATGGCTACACCTTC.